This T cell receptor (beta chain) was captured in a study of vaccination and CD4 T cells after COVID-19. Looking at the study overall: Overlapping spike peptides of SARS-CoV-2, HCoV-NL63, HCoV-OC43 and HCoV-229E were used, and cells were stimulated with them. Control cultures received a CEFX pool, an HIV-1 Nef pool, or no peptide.

The Oncomine TCR Beta short-read assay sequenced DNA from cultured CD4+ T cells. TCRdb re-called the PCR reads with MiXCR, one entry per CDR3 protein. The data hold more than 20,000 distinct CDR3 sequences, with 50% observed a single time. Trimming left V 5 bases short and J 1 base short, with 13 bases between. The germline V gene encodes CDR1 SGDLS and CDR2 YYNGEE. This CDR3 has 15 residues. As regards this clonotype: Its specificity is unknown.

Treatment noted: approximately nine-day PBMC culture with coronavirus spike peptide pools or control peptides (ViraFEST assay). The chain has TRBV9 and TRBJ1-5; D call uncertain. The source is a human donor who received a COVID-19 vaccine. The starting material was CD4+ T cells from blood, cultured in vitro, obtained before SARS-CoV-2 vaccination. As DNA, the CDR3 is TGTGCCAGCAGTACCGAGGGATTAAGCAATCAGCCCCAGCATTTT. It encodes CASSTEGLSNQPQHF.